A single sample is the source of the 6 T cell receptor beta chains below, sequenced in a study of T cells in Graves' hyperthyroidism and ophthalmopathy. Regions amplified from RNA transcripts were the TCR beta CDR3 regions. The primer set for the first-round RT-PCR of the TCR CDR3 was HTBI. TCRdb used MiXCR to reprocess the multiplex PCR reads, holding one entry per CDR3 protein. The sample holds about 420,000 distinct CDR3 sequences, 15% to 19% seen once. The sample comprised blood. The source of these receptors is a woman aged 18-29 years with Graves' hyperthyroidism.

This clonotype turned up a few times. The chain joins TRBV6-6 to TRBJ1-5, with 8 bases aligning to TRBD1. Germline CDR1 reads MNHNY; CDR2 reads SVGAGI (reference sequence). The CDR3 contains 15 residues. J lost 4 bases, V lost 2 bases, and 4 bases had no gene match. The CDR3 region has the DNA TGTGCCAGCAGTTACAGGCAGGGGGCTAATCAGCCCCAGCATTTT. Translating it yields CASSYRQGANQPQHF.

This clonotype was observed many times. CDR3 nucleotides: TGTGCCAGCAGTTACGGGGGTGGCGGGACCTACGAGCAGTACTTC. It is translated as CASSYGGGGTYEQYF. The rearrangement links TRBV6-5 to TRBJ2-7; D perhaps matches TRBD2 (6 bases). This CDR3 comprises 15 residues. V lost 2 bases to trimming and J lost 2 bases, with 13 bases between them. The V gene's germline CDR1 is MNHEY and CDR2 SVGAGI.

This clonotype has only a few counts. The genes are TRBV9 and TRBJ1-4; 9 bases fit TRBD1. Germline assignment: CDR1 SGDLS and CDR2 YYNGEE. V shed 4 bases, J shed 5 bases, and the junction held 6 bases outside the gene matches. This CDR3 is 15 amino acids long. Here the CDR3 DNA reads TGTGCCAGCAGCCCCCGGGACAGGGAAAATGAAAAACTGTTTTTT. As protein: CASSPRDRENEKLFF.

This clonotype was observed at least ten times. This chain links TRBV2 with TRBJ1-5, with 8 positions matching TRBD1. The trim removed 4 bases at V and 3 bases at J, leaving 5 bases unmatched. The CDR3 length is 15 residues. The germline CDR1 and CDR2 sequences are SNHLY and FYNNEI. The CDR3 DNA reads TGTGCCAGCAGTGTAGGGACAGGAATCAATCAGCCCCAGCATTTT. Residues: CASSVGTGINQPQHF.

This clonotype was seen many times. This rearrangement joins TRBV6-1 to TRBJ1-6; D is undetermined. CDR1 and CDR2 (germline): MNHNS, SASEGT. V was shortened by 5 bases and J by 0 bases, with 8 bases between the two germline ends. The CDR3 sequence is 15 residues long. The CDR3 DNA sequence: TGTGCCAGCAGTTTGAGGCGCTCCTATAATTCACCCCTCCACTTT. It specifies CASSLRRSYNSPLHF.

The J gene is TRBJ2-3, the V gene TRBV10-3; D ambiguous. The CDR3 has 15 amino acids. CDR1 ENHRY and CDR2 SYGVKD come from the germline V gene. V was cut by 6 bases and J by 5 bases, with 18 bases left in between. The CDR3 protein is CAISPQVGSGDTQYF. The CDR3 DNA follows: TGTGCCATCAGCCCCCAGGTGGGTAGTGGAGATACGCAGTATTTT.